The clone carrying this T cell receptor (beta chain) was counted only a few times. The antigen is unknown. The same CDR3 can be traced to other DNA sequences in this sample. The whole isolated RNA underwent reverse transcription, so sequencing captured expressed TCRB transcripts. Produced via immunoSEQ multiplex PCR; TCRdb's table is partial and in-frame only. The repertoire holds about 370,000 clones, with 8.5% to 10% as singletons. A heparinised blood draw that averaged about 110 mL was obtained once from each donor. The data were obtained in a study of beta chain features in type 1 diabetes. Whole-study findings and limits: Insertions at VDJ junctions were less frequent in type 1 diabetes patients. These patients also deleted more nucleotides at the same junctions. Shortening of TCRB CDR3s, moderate but significant, appeared in all four CD4+ subsets of Type 1 diabetes patients.

Trimming shortened V by 2 bases and J by 4 bases, and 6 bases separated the two germline ends. Per the germline V gene, CDR1 is SGHAT and CDR2 is FQNNGV. This CDR3 is built from 13 residues. The chain uses TRBV11-2 and TRBJ2-1; D may be TRBD1 (5 bases). This TCR derives from a man aged 25-45 years with type 1 diabetes. Sequencing was carried out using central memory CD4+ T cells from blood. As DNA, the CDR3 is TGTGCCAGCAGCTTACAGGGATACAATGAGCAGTTCTTC. This codes for CASSLQGYNEQFF. Together with reference TRBV11-2 and TRBJ2-1, the CDR3 gives the full variable domain: EAGVAQSPRYKIIEKRQSVAFWCNPISGHATLYWYQQILGQGPKLLIQFQNNGVVDDSQLPKDRFSAERLKGVDSTLKIQPAKLEDSAVYLCASSLQGYNEQFFGPGTRLTVL.